This T cell receptor (beta chain) was sequenced for a study of technical replicates of blood from a handful of donors. Measured with immunoSEQ multiplex PCR; TCRdb has only the in-frame clones, and not every one. The sample carries approximately 76,000 clones, roughly 91% recorded once. The V gene lost 6 bases and the J gene lost 0 bases, with 12 bases spanning the gap. The CDR3 extends over 15 amino acids. Germline values: CDR1 MNHNY, CDR2 SVGAGI (reference sequence). The chain carries TRBV6-6 and TRBJ1-3; D not certain. The sequence came from a human donor in good health. Input material: T cells isolated from PBMCs. The CDR3 sequence: CASSPFGSSGNTIYF. In DNA form, the CDR3 reads TGTGCCAGCAGCCCTTTTGGGAGCTCTGGAAACACCATATATTTT.